The clone carrying this T cell receptor beta chain was observed a single time. The germline CDR1 and CDR2 sequences are LNHDA and SQIVND (reference sequence). The length of the CDR3 is 12 residues. The V end lost 5 bases, the J end lost 3 bases, and 8 bases lay between the germline ends. These data originate in a study of T cell changes during pregnancy in multiple sclerosis. TCRdb keeps only in-frame clones here, not all; method: immunoSEQ multiplex PCR. Counted here are 55,000 to 80,000 clones, approximately 93% occurring once; the ten biggest clones make up around 3%. The clonotype was recovered from a female donor with multiple sclerosis, enrolled in a pregnancy study. Sequenced here: CD8+ T cells from peripheral blood mononuclear cells, sampled in the second trimester of pregnancy. The chain employs TRBV19 and TRBJ2-7; D remains unclear. In DNA form, the CDR3 reads TGTGCCAGTAGTGCGATTAACTACGAGCAGTACTTC. Encoded protein: CASSAINYEQYF.